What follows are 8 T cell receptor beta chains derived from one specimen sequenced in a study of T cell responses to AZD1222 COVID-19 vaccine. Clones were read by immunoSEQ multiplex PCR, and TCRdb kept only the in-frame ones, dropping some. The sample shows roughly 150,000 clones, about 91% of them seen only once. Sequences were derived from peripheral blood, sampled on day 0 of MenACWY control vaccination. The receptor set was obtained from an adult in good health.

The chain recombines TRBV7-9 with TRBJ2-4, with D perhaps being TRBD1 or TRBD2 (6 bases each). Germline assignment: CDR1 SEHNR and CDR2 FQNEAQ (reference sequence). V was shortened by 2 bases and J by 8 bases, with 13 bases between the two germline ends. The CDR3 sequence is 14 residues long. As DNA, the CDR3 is TGTGCCAGCAGCTTAACCGGGGGCGCGGACATTCAGTACTTC. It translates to CASSLTGGADIQYF.

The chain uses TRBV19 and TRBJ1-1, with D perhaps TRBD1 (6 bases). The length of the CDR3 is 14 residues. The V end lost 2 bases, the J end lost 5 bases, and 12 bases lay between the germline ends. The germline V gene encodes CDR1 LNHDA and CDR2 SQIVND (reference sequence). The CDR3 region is CASSITGRETEAFF. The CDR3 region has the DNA TGTGCCAGTAGTATAACAGGGAGGGAGACTGAAGCTTTCTTT. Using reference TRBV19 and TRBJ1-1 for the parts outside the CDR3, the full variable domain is DGGITQSPKYLFRKEGQNVTLSCEQNLNHDAMYWYRQDPGQGLRLIYYSQIVNDFQKGDIAEGYSVSREKKESFPLTVTSAQKNPTAFYLCASSITGRETEAFFGQGTRLTVV.

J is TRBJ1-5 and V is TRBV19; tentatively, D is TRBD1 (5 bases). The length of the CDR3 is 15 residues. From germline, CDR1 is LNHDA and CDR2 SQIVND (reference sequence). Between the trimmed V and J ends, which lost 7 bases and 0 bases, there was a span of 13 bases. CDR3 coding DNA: TGTGCCAGTACCCCCAGGGCGGGTAGCAATCAGCCCCAGCATTTT. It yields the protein CASTPRAGSNQPQHF. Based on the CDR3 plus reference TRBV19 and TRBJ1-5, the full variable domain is DGGITQSPKYLFRKEGQNVTLSCEQNLNHDAMYWYRQDPGQGLRLIYYSQIVNDFQKGDIAEGYSVSREKKESFPLTVTSAQKNPTAFYLCASTPRAGSNQPQHFGDGTRLSIL.

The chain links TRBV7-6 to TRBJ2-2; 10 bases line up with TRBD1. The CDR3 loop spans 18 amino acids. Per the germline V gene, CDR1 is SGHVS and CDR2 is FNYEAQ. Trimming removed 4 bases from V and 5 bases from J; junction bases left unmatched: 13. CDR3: CASSSIPATGGWTGELFF. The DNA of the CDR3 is TGTGCCAGCAGCTCGATCCCCGCGACAGGGGGCTGGACCGGGGAGCTGTTTTTT.

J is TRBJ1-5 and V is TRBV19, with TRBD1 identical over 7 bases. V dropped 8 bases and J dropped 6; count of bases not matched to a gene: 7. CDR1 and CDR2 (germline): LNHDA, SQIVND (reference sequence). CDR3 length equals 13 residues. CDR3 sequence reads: CASQGGNGQPQHF. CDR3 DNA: TGTGCCAGTCAGGGGGGGAACGGTCAGCCCCAGCATTTT.

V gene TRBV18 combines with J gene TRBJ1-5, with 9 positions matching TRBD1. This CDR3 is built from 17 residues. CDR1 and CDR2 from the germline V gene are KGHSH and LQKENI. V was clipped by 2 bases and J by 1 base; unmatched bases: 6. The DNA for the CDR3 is TGTGCCAGCTCACCATACTCCGGGACAGGGAGCAATCAGCCCCAGCATTTT. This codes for CASSPYSGTGSNQPQHF.

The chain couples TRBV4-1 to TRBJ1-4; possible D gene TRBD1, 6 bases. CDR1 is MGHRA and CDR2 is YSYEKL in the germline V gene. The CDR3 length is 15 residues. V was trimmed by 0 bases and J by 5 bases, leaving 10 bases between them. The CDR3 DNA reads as TGCGCCAGCAGCCAAGATTACAGGGAGAATGAAAAACTGTTTTTT. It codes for CASSQDYRENEKLFF.

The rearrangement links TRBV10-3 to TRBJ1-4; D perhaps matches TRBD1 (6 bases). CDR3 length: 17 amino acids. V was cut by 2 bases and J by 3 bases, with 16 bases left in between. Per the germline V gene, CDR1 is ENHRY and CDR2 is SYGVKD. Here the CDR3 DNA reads TGTGCCATCAGTGAGCCCGACGGCAGGGGTCCTAATGAAAAACTGTTTTTT. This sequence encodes CAISEPDGRGPNEKLFF.